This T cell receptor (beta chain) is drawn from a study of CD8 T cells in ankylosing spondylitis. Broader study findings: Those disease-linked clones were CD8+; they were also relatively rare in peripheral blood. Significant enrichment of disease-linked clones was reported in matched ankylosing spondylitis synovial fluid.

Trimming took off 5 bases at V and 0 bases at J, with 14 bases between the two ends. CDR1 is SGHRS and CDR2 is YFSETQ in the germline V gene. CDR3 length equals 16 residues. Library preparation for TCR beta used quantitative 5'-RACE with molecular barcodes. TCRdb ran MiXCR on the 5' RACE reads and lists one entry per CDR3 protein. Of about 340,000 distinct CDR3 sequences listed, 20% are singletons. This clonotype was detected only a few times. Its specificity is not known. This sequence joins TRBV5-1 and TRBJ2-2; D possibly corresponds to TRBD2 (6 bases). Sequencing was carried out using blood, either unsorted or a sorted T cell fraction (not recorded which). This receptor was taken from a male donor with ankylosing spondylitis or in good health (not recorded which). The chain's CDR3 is CASSPGVNANTGELFF. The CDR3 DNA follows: TGCGCCAGCAGTCCGGGAGTAAACGCGAACACCGGGGAGCTGTTTTTT.